The T cell receptor (beta chain) described here comes from a study of shared clonotypes between healthy human individuals. Sequencing used immunoSEQ multiplex PCR; TCRdb keeps in-frame clones, though not all of them. The sample lists under 600,000 clones; 75% to 80% were seen once. The CDR3 is 18 residues long. Germline V gene sequence: CDR1 LNHNV, CDR2 YYDKDF (reference sequence). The trim removed 0 bases at V and 5 bases at J, leaving 12 bases unmatched. The rearrangement uses TRBV15 and TRBJ2-7, with 11 bases matching TRBD2. This receptor was obtained from a woman aged 40 to 50 in good health. Some clones in this sample may be carry-over from other donors' samples. The sample was PBMCs. As DNA, the CDR3 is TGTGCCACCAGCAGAGATATGTCTAGCGGGAGGCCCCCCCACGAGCAGTACTTC. This codes for CATSRDMSSGRPPHEQYF.